Listed below are T cell receptor beta chains from one sample, sequenced in a study of early T cells in non-severe SARS-CoV-2 infection. TCRdb re-derived calls from the 5' RACE reads in MiXCR, one entry per CDR3 protein. This table holds tens of thousands of distinct CDR3 sequences, approximately 6.7% found once. The sample comprised whole blood. The receptors were gathered from an adult who was a healthcare worker with PCR-confirmed SARS-CoV-2 infection or an uninfected control (not recorded which). Each CDR3 is given with its conserved first and last residue. The D gene is left open where the match is weak. Size tells how often a clone was seen (once, few, many) or the class of an expanded clone, and some rows leave it out.

>-|-|TRBV28|TRBJ2-1
CASTSGSYSYNEQFF
TGTGCCAGCACGAGCGGGTCATACTCCTACAATGAGCAGTTCTTC
>many|-|TRBV11-2|TRBJ2-7
CASSLRGGPQDEQYF
TGTGCCAGCAGCTTAAGGGGGGGGCCTCAGGACGAGCAGTACTTC
>many|TRBD1|TRBV11-2|TRBJ1-1
CASSGQGIEAFF
TGTGCCAGCAGCGGACAGGGGATTGAAGCTTTCTTT
>many|-|TRBV12-3/TRBV12-4|TRBJ1-1
CASSLIDENTEAFF
TGTGCCAGCAGTTTAATCGACGAGAACACTGAAGCTTTCTTT
>many|-|TRBV5-1|TRBJ2-2
CASSGQSNTGELFF
TGCGCCAGCAGTGGACAGTCGAACACCGGGGAGCTGTTTTTT
>few|-|TRBV7-9|TRBJ2-2
CASRRDGNTGELFF
TGTGCCAGCAGGAGGGACGGTAACACCGGGGAGCTGTTTTTT
>many|-|TRBV19|TRBJ1-2
CASSIGVGYGYTF
TGTGCCAGTAGTATCGGGGTTGGCTATGGCTACACCTTC
>many|-|TRBV7-2|TRBJ2-5
CASSLVVLQQETQYF
TGTGCCAGCAGCTTAGTGGTTTTGCAGCAAGAGACCCAGTACTTC
>many|-|TRBV6-1|TRBJ2-3
CATRGLGNWPSTDTQYF
TGTGCCACCCGGGGGCTTGGGAACTGGCCTAGCACAGATACGCAGTATTTT
>-|-|TRBV6-6|TRBJ1-1
CASSYPLLGGNTEAFF
TGTGCCAGCAGTTACCCCCTTTTGGGAGGGAACACTGAAGCTTTCTTT
>-|-|TRBV11-2|TRBJ2-6
CASSLTGSSGANVLTF
TGTGCCAGCAGCTTAACAGGGTCCTCTGGGGCCAACGTCCTGACTTTC
>many|-|TRBV4-3|TRBJ2-7
CASSQSEGRAYEQYF
TGCGCCAGCAGCCAATCAGAGGGCAGGGCCTACGAGCAGTACTTC
>many|TRBD1|TRBV6-1|TRBJ1-6
CASSDGTGGYNSPLHF
TGTGCCAGCAGTGATGGGACAGGAGGGTATAATTCACCCCTCCACTTT
>few|TRBD1|TRBV6-6|TRBJ1-4
CASRQGAEKLFF
TGTGCCAGCAGGCAGGGGGCTGAAAAACTGTTTTTT
>-|TRBD2|TRBV5-5|TRBJ2-2
CASSLTSGGSTGELFF
TGTGCCAGCAGCCTGACTAGCGGGGGTAGCACCGGGGAGCTGTTTTTT
>many|TRBD1|TRBV7-9|TRBJ2-5
CASSRWDRGAETQYF
TGTGCCAGCAGCCGCTGGGACAGGGGCGCGGAGACCCAGTACTTC
>many|-|TRBV20-1|TRBJ1-1
CSARGDMNTEAFF
TGCAGTGCTCGGGGGGACATGAACACTGAAGCTTTCTTT
>few|-|TRBV6-1|TRBJ2-3
CASSVKFGVSDTQYF
TGTGCCAGCAGTGTTAAGTTCGGGGTCTCAGATACGCAGTATTTT
>-|TRBD1|TRBV7-9|TRBJ2-5
CASSSWDRRQETQYF
TGTGCCAGCAGCTCCTGGGACAGACGTCAAGAGACCCAGTACTTC
>-|TRBD1|TRBV20-1|TRBJ1-1
CSAPGQGLNTEAFF
TGCAGTGCCCCGGGACAGGGATTAAACACTGAAGCTTTCTTT
>few|-|TRBV5-5|TRBJ1-5
CASSLDLGGGQPQHF
TGTGCCAGCAGCTTGGATCTGGGAGGAGGTCAGCCCCAGCATTTT
>few|-|TRBV7-2|TRBJ2-7
CASSRPTDPQDYEQYF
TGTGCCAGCAGCCGCCCGACAGACCCTCAGGACTACGAGCAGTACTTC
>-|-|TRBV24-1|TRBJ2-5
CATSDFQEQETQYF
TGTGCCACCAGTGATTTCCAGGAGCAAGAGACCCAGTACTTC
>many|-|TRBV6-2/TRBV6-3|TRBJ1-2
CASSEAPYYGYTF
TGTGCCAGCAGTGAAGCCCCCTACTATGGCTACACCTTC
>many|-|TRBV4-1|TRBJ2-1
CASSQGAEQFF
TGCGCCAGCAGCCAAGGGGCTGAGCAGTTCTTC
>many|-|TRBV7-2|TRBJ2-3
CASRLDAGTQYF
TGTGCCAGCAGGTTAGATGCGGGTACGCAGTATTTT
>-|-|TRBV27|TRBJ2-6
CASSLMSSATGANVLTF
TGTGCCAGCAGTTTAATGTCGTCAGCGACTGGGGCCAACGTCCTGACTTTC
>many|TRBD2|TRBV11-1|TRBJ2-7
CASSLRSGGSYEQYF
TGTGCCAGCAGCTTACGTAGCGGGGGATCCTACGAGCAGTACTTC
>many|-|TRBV21-1|TRBJ2-2
CASSKRGVTSGSTGELFF
TGTGCCAGCAGCAAAAGGGGTGTCACTAGTGGCTCCACCGGGGAGCTGTTTTTT
>few|-|TRBV24-1|TRBJ2-3
CATSDFGGGTDTQYF
TGTGCCACCAGTGATTTTGGCGGGGGCACGGATACGCAGTATTTT
>many|-|TRBV19|TRBJ1-2
CASTPPGPTNYGYTF
TGTGCCAGTACCCCCCCGGGACCAACTAACTATGGCTACACCTTC
>few|-|TRBV18|TRBJ1-3
CASSPVQQGNTIYF
TGTGCCAGCTCACCGGTCCAGCAAGGAAACACCATATATTTT
>many|-|TRBV3-1|TRBJ2-2
CASSQSSTAWELFF
TGTGCCAGCAGCCAATCTTCGACAGCTTGGGAGCTGTTTTTT
>medium-sized|-|TRBV7-7|TRBJ2-1
CASSPPASHINEQFF
TGTGCTAGCAGCCCCCCGGCGTCCCACATCAATGAGCAGTTCTTC
>many|TRBD1|TRBV3-1|TRBJ2-5
CASSQPRGQGKRGETQYF
TGTGCCAGCAGCCAACCCCGAGGACAGGGAAAGAGGGGGGAGACCCAGTACTTC
>few|TRBD1|TRBV15|TRBJ2-7
CATSRPGQPYEQYF
TGTGCCACCAGCAGGCCGGGACAGCCTTACGAGCAGTACTTC
>many|TRBD1|TRBV5-4|TRBJ2-3
CASTGTGAGDTQYF
TGTGCCAGTACCGGGACAGGGGCAGGAGATACGCAGTATTTT
>many|TRBD2|TRBV12-3/TRBV12-4|TRBJ2-7
CASSSSGGNPYEQYF
TGTGCCAGCAGTTCTAGCGGGGGGAACCCCTACGAGCAGTACTTC
>many|TRBD1|TRBV28|TRBJ1-5
CASSPQGEGSNQPQHF
TGTGCCAGCAGTCCCCAGGGGGAGGGAAGCAATCAGCCCCAGCATTTT
>-|-|TRBV9|TRBJ1-5
CASGAAGGPQHF
TGTGCCAGCGGCGCGGCCGGAGGGCCCCAGCATTTT
>once|-|TRBV7-2|TRBJ2-7
CASSSFGEQYF
TGTGCCAGCAGCTCCTTTGGGGAGCAGTACTTC
>many|TRBD2|TRBV7-6|TRBJ2-1
CASSLAQAGGQNEQFF
TGTGCCAGCAGCTTAGCGCAAGCGGGGGGGCAGAATGAGCAGTTCTTC
>many|-|TRBV3-2|TRBJ2-5
CASRTQETQYF
TGTGCCAGCAGGACCCAAGAGACCCAGTACTTC
>-|TRBD1|TRBV14|TRBJ1-2
CASSQATGHYGYTF
TGTGCCAGCAGCCAAGCGACAGGGCACTATGGCTACACCTTC
>-|-|TRBV30|TRBJ1-1
CAWSPGNGGTEAFF
TGTGCCTGGAGTCCAGGGAATGGAGGCACTGAAGCTTTCTTT
>many|-|TRBV19|TRBJ2-6
CATRDRSGANVLTF
TGTGCCACCCGGGACCGCTCTGGGGCCAACGTCCTGACTTTC
>many|-|TRBV5-1|TRBJ1-6
CASSLRGSSYNSPLHF
TGCGCCAGCAGCTTGCGTGGCAGCTCCTATAATTCACCCCTCCACTTT
>-|-|TRBV6-5|TRBJ2-5
CASSYPVGVEETQYF
TGTGCCAGCAGCTACCCCGTGGGGGTGGAAGAGACCCAGTACTTC
>few|TRBD2|TRBV6-2/TRBV6-3|TRBJ2-7
CAVHDRGGSYEQYF
TGTGCCGTCCATGACCGCGGGGGCTCCTACGAGCAGTACTTC
>many|-|TRBV19|TRBJ1-5
CASSRQFSNQPQHF
TGTGCCAGTAGTAGACAGTTTTCCAATCAGCCCCAGCATTTT
>few|-|TRBV7-2|TRBJ2-7
CASRLYYEQYF
TGTGCCAGCAGACTCTACTACGAGCAGTACTTC
>few|TRBD1|TRBV19|TRBJ1-2
CASTSRAGGPHYGYTF
TGTGCCAGTACCTCTCGGGCAGGGGGGCCGCACTATGGCTACACCTTC
>many|TRBD1|TRBV5-5|TRBJ2-1
CASSAGQATRTYNEQFF
TGTGCCAGCAGCGCAGGACAGGCTACCCGTACGTACAATGAGCAGTTCTTC
>many|-|TRBV7-2|TRBJ2-5
CASSSGGAQYF
TGTGCCAGCAGCTCAGGGGGGGCCCAGTACTTC
>-|-|TRBV28|TRBJ1-1
CASSPGAGRIF
TGTGCCAGCAGTCCCGGGGCCGGTCGGATCTTT
>many|TRBD1|TRBV12-3/TRBV12-4|TRBJ1-5
CASSFLGQGRNSNQPQHF
TGTGCCAGCAGTTTTTTAGGACAGGGTCGAAATAGCAATCAGCCCCAGCATTTT
>many|-|TRBV20-1|TRBJ1-2
CSARPGYTF
TGCAGTGCTAGACCCGGCTACACCTTC
>many|-|TRBV18|TRBJ1-1
CASSPREGTEAFF
TGTGCCAGCTCACCCCGCGAGGGCACTGAAGCTTTCTTT
>many|TRBD1|TRBV28|TRBJ1-1
CASSRPGTGSFF
TGTGCCAGCAGTCGTCCCGGGACAGGGTCTTTCTTT